This T cell receptor (beta chain) originates from a study of shared clonotypes between healthy human individuals. Points on this clone: Its antigen is unidentified.

The CDR3 covers 16 residues. V lost 3 bases and J lost 0, with 12 bases in between. Germline CDR1 and CDR2: SGHRS and YFSETQ. It was into CD45RA+ naive and CD45RA-negative memory subsets that the CD4+ cells were split. Profiling relied on immunoSEQ multiplex PCR, and the TCRdb table lists in-frame clones only, not all of them. The data contain 1.4 million to 1.5 million clones, approximately 96% of them seen just once; the ten biggest clones take up roughly 1.2%. Study-level points and caveats: It was expected that sequencing depth would affect clonotype sharing among donors.

The specimen was naive CD4+ T cells sorted from blood. Documented subset: CD45RA+ positively selected. The clonotype was recovered from a man aged 25-45 years in good health. This sequence joins TRBV5-1 and TRBJ1-4; D is perhaps TRBD1 (5 bases). The CDR3 nucleotides are TGCGCCAGCAGCTGGGGACGGATAACAACTAATGAAAAACTGTTTTTT. This translates into CASSWGRITTNEKLFF. Full variable domain (rest looked up from reference TRBV5-1 and TRBJ1-4): KAGVTQTPRYLIKTRGQQVTLSCSPISGHRSVSWYQQTPGQGLQFLFEYFSETQRNKGNFPGRFSGRQFSNSRSEMNVSTLELGDSALYLCASSWGRITTNEKLFFGSGTQLSVL.